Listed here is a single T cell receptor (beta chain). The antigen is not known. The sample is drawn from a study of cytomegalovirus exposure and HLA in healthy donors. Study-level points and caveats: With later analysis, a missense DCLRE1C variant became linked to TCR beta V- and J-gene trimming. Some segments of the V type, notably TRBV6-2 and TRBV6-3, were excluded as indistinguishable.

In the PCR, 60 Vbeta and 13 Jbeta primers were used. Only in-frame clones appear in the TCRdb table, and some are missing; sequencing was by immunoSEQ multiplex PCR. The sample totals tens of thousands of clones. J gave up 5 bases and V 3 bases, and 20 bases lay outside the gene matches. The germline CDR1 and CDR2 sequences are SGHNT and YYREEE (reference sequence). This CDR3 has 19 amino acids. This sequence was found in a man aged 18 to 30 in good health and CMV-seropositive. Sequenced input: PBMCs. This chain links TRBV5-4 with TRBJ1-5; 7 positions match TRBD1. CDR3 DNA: TGTGCCAGCAGCTCGGTAGCCCGGGACAGCCTTATACCTTATCAGCCCCAGCATTTT. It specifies CASSSVARDSLIPYQPQHF.